This T cell receptor (beta chain) was identified in a study of blood T cell repertoires in COVID-19. Study at large: The cDNA or gDNA used as material had been derived from T cells, B-cell-depleted T cells, or PBMCs.

The CDR3 covers 16 residues. Germline-derived CDR1 and CDR2 are SGHTA and FQGNSA. V lost 1 base, J lost 2 bases, and 12 bases lay in between. Per the study methods: Counts of nucleated cells, estimated from reference gene primer amplification, were obtained. The data were produced by immunoSEQ multiplex PCR, yet TCRdb's version contains in-frame clones alone and is incomplete. That table furnishes V, J and clone size, whereas the DNA furnished D and trimming. Of hundreds of thousands of clones listed, over 75% are singletons. Cohort allocation depended upon clinical history that participants reported.

This clonotype was sampled from a man in his thirties or forties who had recovered from COVID-19. V gene TRBV7-2 combines with J gene TRBJ1-3, with D possibly being TRBD1 (5 bases). The sample was PBMCs or T cells enriched from blood (not recorded which). Here the CDR3 reads CASSLGALGAGNTIYF. CDR3 DNA sequence: TGTGCCAGCAGCTTAGGGGCTTTAGGGGCTGGAAACACCATATATTTT.